A single sample is the source of the 19 T cell receptor beta chains below, sequenced in a study of T cell clonality in common variable immunodeficiency. Profiled with immunoSEQ multiplex PCR; TCRdb holds only in-frame clones, not every one. The sample was found to contain more than 55,000 clones, and every one recurs. The source material was peripheral blood mononuclear cells. The receptors were gathered from a person aged 18 to 70 in good health.

This clone was counted ten times or more. Read sequence stops 3 residues before the CDR3 end, and the germline J gene provides the missing end. This chain uses TRBV20-1 with TRBJ1-4, with D possibly matching TRBD1 (5 bases). Germline V gene lookup returns CDR1 DFQATT and CDR2 SNEGSKA (reference sequence). CDR3 length equals 15 residues. Between the trimmed V and J ends, which lost 0 bases and 10 bases, there was a span of 18 bases. CDR3 residues: CSARDRRQGVAKLFF. CDR3 DNA (partial): TGCAGTGCTAGAGATCGGCGGCAGGGTGTAGCAAAA.

The table lists this clone with a few counts. The read stops 3 residues short of the end of the CDR3; the missing end is completed from the germline J gene. V and J are TRBV7-2 and TRBJ1-2, with no clear D. Looked up from germline, CDR1 is SGHTA and CDR2 is FQGNSA. The CDR3 has 13 amino acids. CDR3 region: CASSLQLSYDYTF. The DNA read from the CDR3 is TGTGCCAGCAGCTTACAACTCTCCTACGAC. The complete variable domain, with remaining parts taken from reference TRBV7-2 and TRBJ1-2, reads GAGVSQSPSNKVTEKGKDVELRCDPISGHTALYWYRQSLGQGLEFLIYFQGNSAPDKSGLPSDRFSAERTGGSVSTLTIQRTQQEDSAVYLCASSLQLSYDYTFGSGTRLTVV.

This clone was seen ten or more times. The read stops 3 residues short of the end of the CDR3; the missing end is completed from the germline J gene. The chain joins TRBV7-2 to TRBJ2-3; 7 nucleotides agree with TRBD1. CDR3 length: 15 residues. V lost 2 bases and J lost 3; bases outside the gene matches: 5. The germline V gene has CDR1 SGHTA and CDR2 FQGNSA. The CDR3 DNA, read in part, is TGTGCCAGCAGCTTAAGACAGGGAGTAACAGATACG. As protein: CASSLRQGVTDT. The full CDR3 protein is CASSLRQGVTDTQYF.

This clone was counted at least ten times. Sequencing ends 3 residues short of the CDR3 end; the germline J gene provides the rest. The J gene is TRBJ1-2, the V gene TRBV4-1; D is perhaps TRBD1 (6 bases). Germline lookup yields CDR1 MGHRA and CDR2 YSYEKL. The CDR3 is made up of 14 amino acids. Trimming took 4 bases from V and 6 from J, leaving 15 bases between them. CDR3 region: CASSPQQGRDGYTF. The DNA read from the CDR3 is TGCGCCAGCAGCCCCCAGCAGGGGCGGGATGGC.

This clone came up many times. The DNA ends 3 residues before the CDR3 does, and the rest of the CDR3 is filled in from the germline J gene. The genes are TRBV10-3 and TRBJ2-3; TRBD2 matches at 9 bases. CDR1 and CDR2 from the germline V gene are ENHRY and SYGVKD. The junction had 5 bases not matched to a gene; V was cut back by 0 bases and J by 4 bases. This CDR3 is built from 16 residues. The CDR3 bases that were read are TGTGCCATCAGTGAGTCGAGGGTAGCGGGAGCAGATACG. This translates into CAISESRVAGADT. The full CDR3 protein is CAISESRVAGADTQYF.

At least ten counts were recorded for this clone. The sequenced part of the CDR3 DNA is TGTGCCAGCAGCTACGACAGTACCTATGGC. Translating it yields CASSYDSTYG. The entire CDR3 protein reads CASSYDSTYGYTF. The chain links TRBV7-2 to TRBJ1-2; D may be TRBD1 (5 bases). Read sequence stops 3 residues before the CDR3 end, and the germline J gene provides the missing end. The V end was cut by 4 bases, the J end by 4 bases, with 10 bases between. Looked up from germline, CDR1 is SGHTA and CDR2 is FQGNSA. CDR3 length: 13 amino acids.

This clone has a count of ten or more. Sequencing ends 3 residues short of the CDR3 end; the germline J gene provides the rest. The chain carries TRBV6-2 or TRBV6-3 and TRBJ2-5; 7 bases align to TRBD1. The CDR3 totals 14 residues. Germline CDR1 is MNHEY and CDR2 is SVGEGT. With V trimmed by 6 bases and J by 7 bases, 11 bases remained unmatched. CDR3 DNA (partial): TGTGCCAGCAGCCCACAGGGGCTTATCGCGACC. It translates to CASSPQGLIAT. In full, the CDR3 is CASSPQGLIATQYF.

This clone occurred many times. The read gets to within 3 residues of the CDR3 end, and the germline J gene fills in the rest. The chain carries TRBV14 and TRBJ2-3; D not certain. The CDR3 runs to 13 residues. Germline V lookup: CDR1 SGHDN, CDR2 FVKESK. The V and J ends lost 2 bases and 4 bases respectively, with 7 bases between them. CDR3 DNA (partial): TGTGCCAGCAGCCAAACAAGGCCAGATACG. It encodes CASSQTRPDT. The full CDR3 sequence reads CASSQTRPDTQYF.

This clone has at least ten counts. The read terminates 3 residues before the CDR3 end, so the remaining end is supplied by the germline J gene. V usage is TRBV19 and J usage is TRBJ1-5, with 7 bases identical to TRBD1. The CDR3 covers 14 residues. After removal of 8 bases from V and 2 bases from J, the junction contained 6 bases not matched to a gene. Looked up from germline, CDR1 is LNHDA and CDR2 is SQIVND (reference sequence). CDR3 loop: CASVVGQGNQPQHF. The sequenced CDR3 bases are TGTGCCAGTGTAGTTGGACAGGGCAATCAGCCC.

This clone has a count of ten or more. The sequenced fragment ends 3 residues before the CDR3 boundary, so the rest is inferred from the germline J gene. The genes are TRBV29-1 and TRBJ2-1; TRBD1 is a possible D gene (6 bases). The CDR3 has 14 amino acids. Trimming removed 0 bases at V and 9 bases at J, with 15 bases between. The germline CDR1 and CDR2 sequences are SQVTM and ANQGSEA. This chain's CDR3 is CSVEEEQGIGEQFF. The CDR3 bases that were read are TGCAGCGTTGAAGAGGAACAGGGAATAGGTGAG.

The sample holds many counts of this clone. The sequence runs out 3 residues before the end of the CDR3; the remainder is reconstructed from the germline J gene. This chain connects TRBV5-1 to TRBJ2-2; possibly TRBD1 for D (6 bases). Germline values: CDR1 SGHRS, CDR2 YFSETQ. Trimming removed 0 bases at V and 3 bases at J, with 12 bases between. CDR3 length: 16 residues. Here the CDR3 reads CASSLEGRGDTGELFF. CDR3 DNA, as far as it was read: TGCGCCAGCAGCTTGGAAGGCAGGGGTGACACCGGGGAG.

Ten or more counts support this clone. The read terminates 3 residues ahead of where the CDR3 ends, so the germline J gene completes it. The chain links TRBV20-1 to TRBJ1-2, with TRBD1 matching over 7 bases. Germline V CDR1 and CDR2: DFQATT, SNEGSKA (reference sequence). The V segment lost 6 bases and the J segment 4 bases; nucleotides outside the gene matches: 11. This CDR3 contains 14 residues. CDR3 DNA (partial): TGCAGTGCGATTTTGGGAGACAGGGTCTATGGC. Translation: CSAILGDRVYG. The entire CDR3 reads CSAILGDRVYGYTF.

This clone was observed at least ten times. Read coverage stops 3 residues before the CDR3 terminus; the germline J gene supplies the remainder. This chain links TRBV10-3 with TRBJ2-1; tentative D call: TRBD2 (6 bases). The CDR3 contains 12 residues. Germline V gene sequence: CDR1 ENHRY, CDR2 SYGVKD. Trimming pared 7 bases from V and 5 bases from J, leaving 9 bases between. Partial CDR3 DNA: TGTGCCATCAACGAGCGGGACAATGAG. The encoded protein is CAINERDNE. The CDR3 reads in full as CAINERDNEQFF.

A remark on this clone: Read coverage stops 3 residues before the CDR3 terminus; the germline J gene supplies the remainder. J is TRBJ2-7 and V is TRBV27; D might be TRBD2 (5 bases). The CDR3 sequence is 13 residues long. Germline V lookup: CDR1 MNHEY, CDR2 SMNVEV (reference sequence). V shed 2 bases and J shed 0 bases, with 5 bases lying between them. This CDR3 is CASSLTSSYEQYF. The sequenced part of the CDR3 DNA is TGTGCCAGCAGTTTAACTAGCTCCTACGAG.

In this sample, this clone turned up many times. The CDR3 is cut off 3 residues early in the read; its end comes from the germline J gene. The chain uses TRBV20-1 and TRBJ1-2; weak D call: TRBD1 (5 bases). This CDR3 is 12 amino acids long. Germline V gives CDR1 DFQATT, CDR2 SNEGSKA (reference sequence). Trimming stripped 5 bases from V and 4 bases from J, with 11 bases between. The CDR3 DNA, read in part, is TGCAGTGCTGACAGCTCCGGCTATGGC. Amino acids: CSADSSGYG. The complete CDR3 protein is CSADSSGYGYTF.

This clone showed up many times. The read is 3 residues too short to cover the CDR3 end, so that end is filled in from the germline J gene. The chain combines TRBV20-1 with TRBJ1-1; the D gene is possibly TRBD1 (5 bases). The CDR3 has 13 amino acids. Trimming removed 1 base from V and 4 bases from J, with 10 bases in between. Germline values: CDR1 DFQATT, CDR2 SNEGSKA (reference sequence). Incomplete CDR3 DNA: TGCAGTGCTAGAGCCCAGGGATCCACTGAA. The encoded protein is CSARAQGSTE. Given in full, the CDR3 is CSARAQGSTEAFF.

This clone was detected ten times or more. Read data end 3 residues before the CDR3 end; the end is taken from the germline J gene. The rearrangement joins TRBV7-2 to TRBJ2-7, with 10 bases matching TRBD1. In germline, CDR1 is SGHTA, CDR2 FQGNSA. The junction had 2 bases not matched to a gene; V was cut back by 1 base and J by 2 bases. This CDR3 region has 15 residues. CDR3 in amino acids: CASSLGQGATYEQYF. The CDR3 DNA, read in part, is TGTGCCAGCAGCTTAGGACAGGGGGCAACCTACGAG.

This clone was recorded many times. The read gets to within 3 residues of the CDR3 end, and the germline J gene fills in the rest. The chain combines TRBV4-2 with TRBJ2-2; 8 bases line up with TRBD1. V trimming: 3 bases; J trimming: 2 bases; junction bases outside the gene matches: 5. This CDR3 spans 16 amino acids. The germline V gene encodes CDR1 LGHNA and CDR2 YNFKEQ. CDR3 amino acids: CASSQGQALNTGELFF. The CDR3 bases that were read are TGTGCCAGCAGCCAGGGACAGGCCCTTAACACCGGGGAG.

This clone was counted many times. Read data end 3 residues before the CDR3 end; the end is taken from the germline J gene. J is TRBJ2-7 and V is TRBV20-1; 9 positions match TRBD2. After removal of 5 bases from V and 4 bases from J, the junction contained 15 bases not matched to a gene. CDR1 and CDR2 (germline): DFQATT, SNEGSKA (reference sequence). This CDR3 contains 16 residues. CDR3 in amino acids: CSAPGNSGRFLYEQYF. The CDR3 DNA, read in part, is TGCAGTGCTCCCGGGAATAGCGGGAGATTCCTTTACGAG.